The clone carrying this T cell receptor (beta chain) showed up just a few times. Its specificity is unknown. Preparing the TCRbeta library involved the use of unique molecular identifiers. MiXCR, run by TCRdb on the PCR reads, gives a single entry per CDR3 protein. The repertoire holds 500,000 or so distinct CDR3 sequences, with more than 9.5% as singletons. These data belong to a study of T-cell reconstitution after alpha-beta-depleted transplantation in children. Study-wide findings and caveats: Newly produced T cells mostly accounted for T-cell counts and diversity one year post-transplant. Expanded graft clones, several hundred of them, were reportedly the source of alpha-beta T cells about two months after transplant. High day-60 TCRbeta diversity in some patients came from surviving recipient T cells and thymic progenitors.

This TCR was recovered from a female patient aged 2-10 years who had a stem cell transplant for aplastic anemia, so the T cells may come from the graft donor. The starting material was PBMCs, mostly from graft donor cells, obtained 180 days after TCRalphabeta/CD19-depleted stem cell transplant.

The CDR3 protein is CATSDTQGFYNEQFF. The CDR3 nucleotides read TGTGCCACCAGTGATACTCAGGGGTTCTACAATGAGCAGTTCTTC. V and J are TRBV24-1 and TRBJ2-1, with a possible D match to TRBD1 (6 bases). V lost 3 bases and J 3 bases, leaving 11 bases between the germline ends. The CDR3 covers 15 residues. Germline V gene lookup returns CDR1 KGHDR and CDR2 SFDVKD.